This T cell receptor beta chain emerged from a study of stem cell transplantation in POMP-related autoinflammatory disease. Study summary: Before transplant: CD4+ naive skewing, low CD8+ proportions, reduced cytokine secretion. Findings and caveats of the study: In patients with PRAID, every analyzed T-cell subset tended to show lower diversity and higher clonality. Fewer unique TRB V-J gene pairings were identified in patients with PRAID.

This clone was observed once. Its antigen remains unknown. Generated by immunoSEQ multiplex PCR, the TCRdb table keeps only in-frame clones and is missing some. This repertoire shows more than 20,000 clones, roughly four fifths found once; its top ten account for around 2.5%. Germline V CDR1 and CDR2: MNHEY, SVGAGI. The V end was cut by 0 bases, the J end by 0 bases, with 11 bases between. There are 16 residues in the CDR3. Prominent immunodeficiency with autoinflammation defined PRAID. This rearrangement joins TRBV6-5 to TRBJ1-1, with TRBD1 as a possible D gene (6 bases). The receptor was derived from a human donor with POMP-related autoinflammation and immune dysregulation (PRAID). This sample comprised CD4+ T cells from PBMCs, obtained before stem cell transplantation. The DNA for the CDR3 is TGTGCCAGCAGTTACTCGAGACAGGTGGTGAACACTGAAGCTTTCTTT. Translated, it gives CASSYSRQVVNTEAFF.